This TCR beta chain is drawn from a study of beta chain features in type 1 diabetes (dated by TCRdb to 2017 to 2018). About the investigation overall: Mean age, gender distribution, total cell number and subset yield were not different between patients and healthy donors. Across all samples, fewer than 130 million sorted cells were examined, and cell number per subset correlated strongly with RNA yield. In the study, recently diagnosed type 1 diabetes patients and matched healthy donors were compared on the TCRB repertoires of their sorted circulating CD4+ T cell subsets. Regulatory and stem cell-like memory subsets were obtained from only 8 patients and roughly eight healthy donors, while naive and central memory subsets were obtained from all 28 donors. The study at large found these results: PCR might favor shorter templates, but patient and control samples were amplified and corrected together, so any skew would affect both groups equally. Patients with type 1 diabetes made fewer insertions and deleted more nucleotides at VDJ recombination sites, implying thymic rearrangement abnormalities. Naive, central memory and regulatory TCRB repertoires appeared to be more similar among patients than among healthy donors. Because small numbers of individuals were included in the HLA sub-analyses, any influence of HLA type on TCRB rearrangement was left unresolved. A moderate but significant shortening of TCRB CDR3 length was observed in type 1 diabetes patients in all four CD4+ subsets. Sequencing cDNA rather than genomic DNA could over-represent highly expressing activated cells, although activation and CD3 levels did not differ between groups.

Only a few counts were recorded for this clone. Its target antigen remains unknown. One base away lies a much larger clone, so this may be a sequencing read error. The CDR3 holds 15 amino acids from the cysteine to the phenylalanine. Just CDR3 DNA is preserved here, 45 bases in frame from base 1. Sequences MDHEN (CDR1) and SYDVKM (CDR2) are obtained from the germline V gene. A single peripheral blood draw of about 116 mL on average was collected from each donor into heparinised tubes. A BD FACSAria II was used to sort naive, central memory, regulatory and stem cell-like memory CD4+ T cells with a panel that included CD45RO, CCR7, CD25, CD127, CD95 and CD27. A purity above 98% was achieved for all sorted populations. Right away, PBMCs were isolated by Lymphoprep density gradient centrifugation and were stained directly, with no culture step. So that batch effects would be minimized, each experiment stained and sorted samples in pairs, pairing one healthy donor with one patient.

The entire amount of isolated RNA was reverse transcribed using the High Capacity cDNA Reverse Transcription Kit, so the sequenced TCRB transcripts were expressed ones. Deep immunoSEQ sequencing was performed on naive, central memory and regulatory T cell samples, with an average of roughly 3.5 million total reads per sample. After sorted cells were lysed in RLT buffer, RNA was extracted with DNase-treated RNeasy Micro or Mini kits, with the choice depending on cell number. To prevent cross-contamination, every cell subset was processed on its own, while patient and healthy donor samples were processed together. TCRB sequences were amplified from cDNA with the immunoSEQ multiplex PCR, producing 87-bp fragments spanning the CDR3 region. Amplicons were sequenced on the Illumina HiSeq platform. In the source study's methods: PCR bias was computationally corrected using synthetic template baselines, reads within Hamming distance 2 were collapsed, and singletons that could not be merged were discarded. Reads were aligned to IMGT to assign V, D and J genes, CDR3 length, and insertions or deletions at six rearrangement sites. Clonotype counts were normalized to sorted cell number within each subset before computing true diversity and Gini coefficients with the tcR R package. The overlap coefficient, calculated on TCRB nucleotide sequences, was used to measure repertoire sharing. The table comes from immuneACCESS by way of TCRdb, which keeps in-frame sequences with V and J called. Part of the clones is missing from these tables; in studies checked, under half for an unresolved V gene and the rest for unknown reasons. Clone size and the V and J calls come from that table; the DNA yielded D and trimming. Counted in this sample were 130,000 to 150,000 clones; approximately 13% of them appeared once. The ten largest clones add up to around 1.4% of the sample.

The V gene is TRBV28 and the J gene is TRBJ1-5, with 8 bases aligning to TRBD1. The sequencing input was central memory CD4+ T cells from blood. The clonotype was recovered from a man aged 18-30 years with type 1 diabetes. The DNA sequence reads TGTGCCCGCAGAAAACAGGGGGTTCACAATCAGCCCCAGCATTTT. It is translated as CARRKQGVHNQPQHF.